This paragraph covers one TCR beta chain sequence. Mismatch with germline at one junction end may stem from a read error. Using a J-beta primer mix together with a sample-barcoded 5' primer, a second PCR was run for about 6 to 11 cycles. Each of the samples gave a minimum of 2.5 million paired-end reads that contained CDR3. TCRdb reanalysed the 5' RACE reads using MiXCR and keeps one entry per CDR3 protein. This table holds more than 550,000 distinct CDR3 sequences, around a fifth found once. The sample originates from a study of blood T cells in healthy people across ages. This CDR3 spans 15 amino acids. CDR1 SGHTA and CDR2 FQGNSA come from the germline V gene.

The rearrangement joins TRBV7-2 to TRBJ1-4; a possible D gene is TRBD1 (6 bases). The TCR originated in a man aged 70 or older in good health. Material: blood. CDR3 coding DNA: TGTGTCAGCAGCTTAGTGGGGGGCTCTAATGAAAAACTGTTTTTT. It codes for CVSSLVGGSNEKLFF.